These 10 T cell receptor beta chains originate from one sample sequenced in a study of T cells in narcolepsy. Method: immunoSEQ multiplex PCR; TCRdb's copy keeps in-frame clones and lacks some. The table lists about 30,000 clones, roughly 80% of them singletons. The sequenced sample consisted of memory (CD45RA-) CD4+ T cells from blood. The receptor source for this set is a human donor in good health.

The rearrangement joins TRBV28 to TRBJ2-2; D gene uncertain. CDR1 is MDHEN and CDR2 is SYDVKM in the germline V gene. V gave up 5 bases and J gave up 6 bases, with 10 bases separating them. The CDR3 contains 13 residues. The CDR3 DNA sequence: TGTGCCAGCAGTCCCCAAGTCTCCGGGGAGCTGTTTTTT. Amino acids: CASSPQVSGELFF. Looking up the rest from reference TRBV28 and TRBJ2-2 gives the full variable domain: DVKVTQSSRYLVKRTGEKVFLECVQDMDHENMFWYRQDPGLGLRLIYFSYDVKMKEKGDIPEGYSVSREKKERFSLILESASTNQTSMYLCASSPQVSGELFFGEGSRLTVL.

This clone was observed a few times. The chain carries TRBV6-5 and TRBJ1-5, with D perhaps matching TRBD1 (5 bases). Germline V gene sequence: CDR1 MNHEY, CDR2 SVGAGI. The CDR3 is 12 amino acids. V lost 10 bases, J lost 6 bases, and 13 bases lay in between. The CDR3: CAKQGYRQPQHF. For the CDR3, the DNA is TGTGCCAAGCAGGGTTATCGTCAGCCCCAGCATTTT.

The chain recombines TRBV5-1 with TRBJ1-2; D unresolved. Trimming cost V 4 bases and J 8 bases, with 15 bases left between them. Germline-derived CDR1 and CDR2 are SGHRS and YFSETQ. The CDR3 is 13 residues long. The CDR3 region is CASSLEILGGYTF. CDR3 sequence (DNA): TGCGCCAGCAGCCTCGAGATTCTTGGGGGCTACACCTTC.

In DNA form, the CDR3 reads TGTGCCAGCAGCGTCTCAGGGGCTGGTTTCTCTGGAAACACCATATATTTT. This encodes CASSVSGAGFSGNTIYF. The chain uses TRBV9 and TRBJ1-3; D might be TRBD1 (6 bases). Trimming left V 2 bases short and J 0 bases short, with 15 bases between. Per the germline V gene, CDR1 is SGDLS and CDR2 is YYNGEE. CDR3 length equals 17 residues.

The chain employs TRBV20-1 and TRBJ2-6; D is ambiguous. The CDR3 runs 11 residues. V gave up 6 bases and J gave up 17 bases, with 17 bases separating them. The germline gives CDR1 DFQATT, CDR2 SNEGSKA (reference sequence). DNA for the CDR3: TGCAGTGCAACAAACGGGCAGAGTTTGACTTTC. Protein product: CSATNGQSLTF.

This clone was counted a few times. V and J are TRBV4-2 and TRBJ1-6, with D maybe TRBD1 (5 bases). Germline lookup yields CDR1 LGHNA and CDR2 YNFKEQ. V dropped 0 bases and J dropped 8 bases, with 11 bases sitting between them. CDR3 length: 15 amino acids. Here the CDR3 reads CASSQDPGLDSPLHF. The CDR3 DNA follows: TGTGCCAGCAGCCAAGATCCAGGGCTCGATTCACCCCTCCACTTT.

This chain links TRBV7-7 with TRBJ2-1, with 9 bases identical to TRBD2. V shed 1 base, J shed 9 bases, and the junction held 7 bases outside the gene matches. The CDR3 consists of 15 residues. Germline V gene sequence: CDR1 SSHAT, CDR2 FNYEAQ (reference sequence). CDR3 bases: TGTGCCAGCAGCTTAGAGGCTAGCGGGGCTTCTGAGCAGTTCTTC. The encoded protein is CASSLEASGASEQFF. Drawing the rest from reference TRBV7-7 and TRBJ2-1, the complete variable domain is GAGVSQSPRYKVTKRGQDVTLRCDPISSHATLYWYQQALGQGPEFLTYFNYEAQPDKSGLPSDRFSAERPEGSISTLTIQRTEQRDSAMYRCASSLEASGASEQFFGPGTRLTVL.

The chain joins TRBV6-1 to TRBJ2-1, with D perhaps being TRBD1 or TRBD2 (5 bases each). V lost 7 bases to trimming and J lost 2 bases, with 12 bases between them. CDR3 length: 14 amino acids. CDR1 and CDR2 (germline): MNHNS, SASEGT. This CDR3 reads CASIVGTAYNEQFF. CDR3 DNA sequence: TGTGCCAGCATCGTCGGGACCGCCTACAATGAGCAGTTCTTC.

This chain uses TRBV10-1 with TRBJ2-2; D remains ambiguous. Trimming left V 2 bases short and J 4 bases short, with 8 bases between. This CDR3 is 14 amino acids long. CDR1 is WNHNN and CDR2 is SYGVQD in the germline V gene (reference sequence). The chain's CDR3 is CASSEGSTTGELFF. CDR3 bases: TGCGCCAGCAGTGAGGGCAGTACCACCGGGGAGCTGTTTTTT.

This clone has more than one count but fewer than ten. This rearrangement joins TRBV7-2 to TRBJ2-1, with D uncertain. CDR1 is SGHTA and CDR2 is FQGNSA in the germline V gene. Trimming pared 3 bases from V and 8 bases from J, leaving 11 bases between. The CDR3 runs 13 residues. In nucleotides, the CDR3 is TGTGCCAGCAGCTTGGATAGGGTACATGAGCAGTTCTTC. Amino acid sequence: CASSLDRVHEQFF.